Sequencing of this TCR beta chain was carried out in a study of OX40 agonist ivuxolimab in advanced cancers. Enrollment shut out patients with autoimmune disease history or systemic immunosuppression. Profiled with immunoSEQ multiplex PCR; TCRdb holds only in-frame clones, not every one. Found here are over 10,000 clones, 67% of them singletons; the top ten hold 26%. This CDR3 region has 13 residues. Germline CDR1 and CDR2: SGDLS and YYNGEE. Trimming shortened V by 0 bases and J by 9 bases, and 10 bases separated the two germline ends. The sequenced sample was CD4+ or CD8+ T cells sorted from blood, obtained in a trial of the OX40 agonist ivuxolimab. This chain links TRBV9 with TRBJ2-1; D remains ambiguous. The sequence was collected from an adult with an advanced solid tumor such as melanoma, head and neck, liver or kidney cancer. The CDR3 nucleotides read TGTGCCAGCAGCGTAGCGTCGGAAGGTGAGCAGTTCTTC. This translates into CASSVASEGEQFF.